This paragraph covers one T cell receptor (beta chain) sequence. The data derive from a study of T cell changes during pregnancy in multiple sclerosis. Clones were sequenced by immunoSEQ multiplex PCR, and TCRdb holds only the in-frame ones, with some missing. In the table there are about 64,000 clones, just under 95% of which are singletons. Per germline, CDR1 WSHSY and CDR2 SAAADI. The trim removed 0 bases at V and 3 bases at J, leaving 8 bases unmatched. CDR3 length: 16 residues. The chain links TRBV10-2 to TRBJ2-7; 7 bases align to TRBD2. The origin of this receptor is a female donor with multiple sclerosis, enrolled in a pregnancy study. The sequencing used peripheral blood, collected in the second trimester of pregnancy. The CDR3 region is CASSESAGLGNYEQYF. In nucleotides, the CDR3 is TGCGCCAGCAGTGAGTCTGCCGGACTAGGGAACTACGAGCAGTACTTC.